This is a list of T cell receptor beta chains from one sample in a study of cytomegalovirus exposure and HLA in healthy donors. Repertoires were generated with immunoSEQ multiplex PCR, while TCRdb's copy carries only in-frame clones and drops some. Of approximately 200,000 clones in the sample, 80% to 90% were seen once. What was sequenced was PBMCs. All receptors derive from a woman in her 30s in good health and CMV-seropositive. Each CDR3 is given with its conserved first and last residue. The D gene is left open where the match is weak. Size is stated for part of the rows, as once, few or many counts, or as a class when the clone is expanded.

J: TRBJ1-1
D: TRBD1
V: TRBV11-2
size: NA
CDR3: CASSYRGVAYDEAFF
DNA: TGTGCCAGCAGTTACAGGGGGGTTGCATACGATGAAGCTTTCTTT

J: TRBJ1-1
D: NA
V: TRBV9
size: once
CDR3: CASSVAEAYVNTEAFF
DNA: TGTGCCAGCAGCGTAGCTGAGGCCTACGTGAACACTGAAGCTTTCTTT

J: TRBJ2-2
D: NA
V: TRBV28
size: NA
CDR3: CASSPGGINTGELFF
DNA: TGTGCCAGCAGTCCAGGGGGGATCAACACCGGGGAGCTGTTTTTT

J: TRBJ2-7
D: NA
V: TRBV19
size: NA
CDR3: CASSMGGGRGPYEQYF
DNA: TGTGCCAGTAGCATGGGGGGTGGACGCGGACCCTACGAGCAGTACTTC

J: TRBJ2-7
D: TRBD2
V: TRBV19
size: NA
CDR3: CASSTGLAATYEQYF
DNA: TGTGCCAGTAGTACAGGACTAGCTGCCACCTACGAGCAGTACTTC

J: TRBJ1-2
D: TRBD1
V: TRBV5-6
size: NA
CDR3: CASSPGTGNSADGYTF
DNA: TGTGCCAGCAGCCCGGGGACAGGGAACTCTGCGGATGGCTACACCTTC

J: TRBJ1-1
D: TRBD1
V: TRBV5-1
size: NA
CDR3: CASSLGGQAGAFF
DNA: TGCGCCAGCAGCTTGGGGGGACAGGCGGGAGCTTTCTTT

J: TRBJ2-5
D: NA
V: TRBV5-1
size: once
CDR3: CASSLSIQETQYF
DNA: TGCGCCAGCAGCTTGTCAATCCAAGAGACCCAGTACTTC

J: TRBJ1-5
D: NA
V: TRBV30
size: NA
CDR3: CAWSVRRQGYQPQHF
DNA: TGTGCCTGGAGTGTACGTCGGCAGGGCTATCAGCCCCAGCATTTT

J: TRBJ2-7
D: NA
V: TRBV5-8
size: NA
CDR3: CASSGYRGGEQYF
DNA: TGTGCCAGCAGCGGCTACAGGGGGGGCGAGCAGTACTTC

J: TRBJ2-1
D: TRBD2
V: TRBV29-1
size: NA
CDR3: CSVVGTSGRRGNEQFF
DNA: TGCAGCGTTGTTGGGACTAGCGGGAGAAGAGGGAATGAGCAGTTCTTC

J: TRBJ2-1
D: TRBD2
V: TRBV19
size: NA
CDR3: CASSVREREGNEQFF
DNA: TGTGCCAGTAGTGTGAGGGAGCGGGAAGGGAATGAGCAGTTCTTC

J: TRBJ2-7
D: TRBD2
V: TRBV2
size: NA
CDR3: CASSQTSGRGGEQYF
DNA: TGTGCCAGCAGCCAGACTAGCGGGAGGGGTGGAGAGCAGTACTTC

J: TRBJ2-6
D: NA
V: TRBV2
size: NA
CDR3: CASGQGWDSGANVLTF
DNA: TGTGCCAGCGGGCAGGGGTGGGACTCTGGGGCCAACGTCCTGACTTTC

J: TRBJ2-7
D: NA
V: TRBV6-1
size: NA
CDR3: CASSEYFEQYF
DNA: TGTGCCAGCAGTGAATATTTCGAGCAGTACTTC

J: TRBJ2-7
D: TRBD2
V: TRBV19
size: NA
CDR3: CASRGGRLYEQYF
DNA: TGTGCCAGTAGGGGCGGGAGGTTGTACGAGCAGTACTTC

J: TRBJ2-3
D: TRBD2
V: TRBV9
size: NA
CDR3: CASTRTSAFGDTQYF
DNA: TGTGCCAGCACTAGGACTAGCGCGTTCGGAGATACGCAGTATTTT

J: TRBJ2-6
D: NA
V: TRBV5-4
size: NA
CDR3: CASSLVGGGANVLTF
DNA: TGTGCCAGCAGCTTGGTAGGGGGAGGGGCCAACGTCCTGACTTTC

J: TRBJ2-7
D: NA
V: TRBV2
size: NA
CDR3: CASRTQGGPYEQYF
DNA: TGTGCCAGCAGAACACAGGGAGGGCCGTACGAGCAGTACTTC

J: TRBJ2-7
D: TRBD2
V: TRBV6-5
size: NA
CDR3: CASGTFASGSYEQYF
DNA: TGTGCCAGCGGAACCTTTGCTAGCGGGAGCTACGAGCAGTACTTC

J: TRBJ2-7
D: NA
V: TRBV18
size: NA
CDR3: CASSPTAGRSYEQYF
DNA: TGTGCCAGCTCACCCACGGCGGGGCGCTCCTACGAGCAGTACTTC

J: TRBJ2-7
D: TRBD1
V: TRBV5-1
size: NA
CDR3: CASSWDSSYEQYF
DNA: TGCGCCAGCAGCTGGGACAGTAGCTACGAGCAGTACTTC

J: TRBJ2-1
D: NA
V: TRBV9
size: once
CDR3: CASSVVEGLVPQFF
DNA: TGTGCCAGCAGCGTAGTTGAGGGACTCGTTCCACAGTTCTTC

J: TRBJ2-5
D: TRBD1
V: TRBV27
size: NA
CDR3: CASGRTGAETQYF
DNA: TGTGCCAGCGGGCGCACAGGGGCAGAGACCCAGTACTTC

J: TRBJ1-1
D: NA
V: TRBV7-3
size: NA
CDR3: CASSPMPGASNTEAFF
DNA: TGTGCCAGCAGCCCCATGCCAGGGGCGTCAAACACTGAAGCTTTCTTT

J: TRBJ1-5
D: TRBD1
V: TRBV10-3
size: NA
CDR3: CAISESGTADQPQHF
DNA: TGTGCCATCAGTGAGTCTGGGACAGCTGATCAGCCCCAGCATTTT

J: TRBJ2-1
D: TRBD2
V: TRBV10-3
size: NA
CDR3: CAIRPGLARNEQFF
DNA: TGTGCCATCAGACCGGGACTAGCGAGGAATGAGCAGTTCTTC

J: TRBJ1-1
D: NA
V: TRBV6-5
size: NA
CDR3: CASSRDRDSEAFF
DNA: TGTGCCAGCAGCCGCGACCGGGACTCTGAAGCTTTCTTT

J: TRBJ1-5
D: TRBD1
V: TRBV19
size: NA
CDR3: CATGTGGYQPQHF
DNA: TGTGCCACCGGGACAGGGGGCTATCAGCCCCAGCATTTT

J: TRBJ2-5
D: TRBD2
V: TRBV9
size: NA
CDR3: CASSVRGSQETQYF
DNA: TGTGCCAGCAGCGTTCGCGGGAGCCAAGAGACCCAGTACTTC

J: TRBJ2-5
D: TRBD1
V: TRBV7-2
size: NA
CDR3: CASSARGTGQETQYF
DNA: TGTGCCAGCAGCGCACGAGGGACAGGCCAAGAGACCCAGTACTTC

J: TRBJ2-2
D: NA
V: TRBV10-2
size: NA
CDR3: CASQDRSNTGELFF
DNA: TGCGCCAGCCAGGACAGATCGAACACCGGGGAGCTGTTTTTT

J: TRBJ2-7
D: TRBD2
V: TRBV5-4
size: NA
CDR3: CASSLDGRMYEQYF
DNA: TGTGCCAGCAGCTTGGACGGGAGGATGTACGAGCAGTACTTC

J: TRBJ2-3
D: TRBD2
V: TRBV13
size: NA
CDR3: CASSLKDITGGSNTQYF
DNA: TGTGCCAGCAGCTTAAAGGACATAACGGGAGGATCCAATACGCAGTATTTT

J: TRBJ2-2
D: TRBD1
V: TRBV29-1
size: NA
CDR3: CSVAGQGASDTGELFF
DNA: TGCAGCGTGGCGGGACAGGGGGCTTCGGACACCGGGGAGCTGTTTTTT

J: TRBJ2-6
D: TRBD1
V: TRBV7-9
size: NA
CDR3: CASSLSGQGFSGANVLTF
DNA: TGTGCCAGCAGCTTATCGGGACAGGGCTTCTCTGGGGCCAACGTCCTGACTTTC

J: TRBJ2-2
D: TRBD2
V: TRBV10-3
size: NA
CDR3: CAIRHGAGGPTGELFF
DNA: TGTGCCATCAGGCACGGCGCGGGAGGGCCCACCGGGGAGCTGTTTTTT